This entry describes one T cell receptor (beta chain). Its target is unknown. The CDR3 is 15 amino acids. Germline values: CDR1 MNHEY, CDR2 SMNVEV (reference sequence). Germline trimming cut 5 bases from V and 4 bases from J; bases unmatched to any gene: 9. The data belong to a study of cytomegalovirus exposure and HLA in healthy donors. This PCR relied on a set of 60 Vbeta primers and 13 Jbeta primers. TCRdb keeps only in-frame clones here, not all; method: immunoSEQ multiplex PCR. Altogether over 120,000 clones are present, roughly 80% being singletons, with the ten largest covering roughly 2.9%. General study findings and limits: Further analysis was carried out later, and it showed several of the most significant clusters appearing linked to common viral pathogens. A later analysis reportedly found fewer N-insertions in an Asian-associated ancestry cluster than the roughly 670-donor mean.

Sequenced input: PBMCs. This sequence originates from a woman under 40 in good health and CMV-seronegative. The chain joins TRBV27 to TRBJ2-7, with 9 bases aligning to TRBD1. The CDR3 loop is CASSVQGARKYEQYF. DNA for the CDR3: TGTGCCAGCAGTGTACAGGGGGCGCGAAAGTACGAGCAGTACTTC.